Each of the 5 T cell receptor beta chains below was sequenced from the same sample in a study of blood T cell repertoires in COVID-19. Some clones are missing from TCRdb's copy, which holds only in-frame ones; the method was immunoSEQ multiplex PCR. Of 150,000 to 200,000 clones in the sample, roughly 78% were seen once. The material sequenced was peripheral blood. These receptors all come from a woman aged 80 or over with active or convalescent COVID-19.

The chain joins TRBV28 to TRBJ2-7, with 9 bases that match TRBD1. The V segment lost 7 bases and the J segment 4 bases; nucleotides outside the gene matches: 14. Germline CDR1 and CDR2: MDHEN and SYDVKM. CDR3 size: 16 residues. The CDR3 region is CASNRMMGQGQYEQYF. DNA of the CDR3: TGTGCCAGCAACCGAATGATGGGACAGGGTCAGTACGAGCAGTACTTC.

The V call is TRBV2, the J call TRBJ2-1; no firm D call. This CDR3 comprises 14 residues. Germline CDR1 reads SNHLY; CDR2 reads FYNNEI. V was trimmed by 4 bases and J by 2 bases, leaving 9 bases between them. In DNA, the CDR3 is TGTGCCAGCAGTGGGGCAGCAGCCTACAATGAGCAGTTCTTC. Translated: CASSGAAAYNEQFF. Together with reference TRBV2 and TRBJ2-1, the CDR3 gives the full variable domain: EPEVTQTPSHQVTQMGQEVILRCVPISNHLYFYWYRQILGQKVEFLVSFYNNEISEKSEIFDDQFSVERPDGSNFTLKIRSTKLEDSAMYFCASSGAAAYNEQFFGPGTRLTVL.

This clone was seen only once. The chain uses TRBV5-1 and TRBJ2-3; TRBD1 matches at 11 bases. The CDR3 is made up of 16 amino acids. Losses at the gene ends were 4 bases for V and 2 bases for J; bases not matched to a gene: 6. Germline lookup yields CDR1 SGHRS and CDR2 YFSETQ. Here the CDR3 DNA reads TGCGCCAGCAGCCTCGGCGGACAGGGGGCCACAGATACGCAGTATTTT. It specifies CASSLGGQGATDTQYF.

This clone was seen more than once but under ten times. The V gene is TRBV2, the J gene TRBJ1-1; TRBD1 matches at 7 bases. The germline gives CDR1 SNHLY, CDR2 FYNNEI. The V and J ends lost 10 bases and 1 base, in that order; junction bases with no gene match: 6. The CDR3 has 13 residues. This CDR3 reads CATQGGPNTEAFF. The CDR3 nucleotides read TGTGCCACCCAAGGGGGCCCGAACACTGAAGCTTTCTTT.

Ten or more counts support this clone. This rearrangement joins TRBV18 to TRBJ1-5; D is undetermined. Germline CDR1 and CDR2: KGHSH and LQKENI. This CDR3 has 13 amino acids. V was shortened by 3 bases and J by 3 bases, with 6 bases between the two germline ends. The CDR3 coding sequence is TGTGCCAGCTCACCTAGTGACAATCAGCCCCAGCATTTT. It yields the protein CASSPSDNQPQHF.